The 16 T cell receptor beta chains below were found in one sample sequenced in a study of T cells after posttransplantation cyclophosphamide. The data were produced by immunoSEQ multiplex PCR, yet TCRdb's version contains in-frame clones alone and is incomplete. The table lists 10,000 to 13,000 clones, roughly 96% of them singletons. The sequencing sample was made of naive CD8+ T cells sorted from PBMCs. Receptors were obtained from a young man in good health and a related stem cell transplant donor.

The chain uses TRBV7-6 and TRBJ2-1; 14 nucleotides agree with TRBD2. Losses at the gene ends were 4 bases for V and 5 bases for J; bases not matched to a gene: 4. The CDR3 loop spans 16 amino acids. Germline CDR1 SGHVS, CDR2 FNYEAQ. CDR3 coding DNA: TGTGCCAGCAGCTCGGGACTAGCGGGGGCCCACAATGAGCAGTTCTTC. This encodes CASSSGLAGAHNEQFF.

The V call is TRBV13, the J call TRBJ1-1, with a weak D call TRBD1 (6 bases). The CDR3 is 14 amino acids. CDR1 and CDR2 (germline): PRHDT, FYEKMQ (reference sequence). V shed 5 bases and J shed 5 bases, with 15 bases lying between them. Here the CDR3 DNA reads TGTGCCAGCAGCAAACAGGGTGAGGGGACTGAAGCTTTCTTT. Residues: CASSKQGEGTEAFF.

The chain couples TRBV7-2 to TRBJ2-5, with 14 bases that match TRBD2. V gave up 4 bases and J gave up 2 bases; unmatched junction bases: 6. CDR3 length: 17 amino acids. Germline V CDR1 and CDR2: SGHTA, FQGNSA. CDR3 in amino acids: CASSSPTSGGDQETQYF. The CDR3 nucleotides read TGTGCCAGCAGCTCGCCGACTAGCGGGGGGGATCAAGAGACCCAGTACTTC. The full variable domain, in which reference TRBV7-2 and TRBJ2-5 provide the parts outside the CDR3, is GAGVSQSPSNKVTEKGKDVELRCDPISGHTALYWYRQSLGQGLEFLIYFQGNSAPDKSGLPSDRFSAERTGGSVSTLTIQRTQQEDSAVYLCASSSPTSGGDQETQYFGPGTRLLVL.

V is TRBV25-1 and J is TRBJ1-4; possible D gene TRBD1, 5 bases. The ends were cut back, 6 bases at V and 4 bases at J, with 15 bases in the middle. CDR1 MGHDK and CDR2 SYGVNS come from the germline V gene. This CDR3 contains 15 residues. The CDR3 DNA sequence: TGTGCCAGCAGGGCTATAGGGGTAGATAATGAAAAACTGTTTTTT. Its protein is CASRAIGVDNEKLFF.

The chain joins TRBV5-4 to TRBJ2-7; 7 nucleotides agree with TRBD1. After removal of 1 base from V and 2 bases from J, the junction contained 6 bases not matched to a gene. This CDR3 contains 15 residues. Germline values: CDR1 SGHNT, CDR2 YYREEE (reference sequence). The CDR3 is CASSLKSGGTYEQYF. CDR3 bases: TGTGCCAGCAGCTTGAAGTCAGGGGGTACCTACGAGCAGTACTTC.

The gene calls are TRBV7-3 and TRBJ2-3, with TRBD2 matching over 7 bases. The junction had 5 bases not matched to a gene; V was cut back by 2 bases and J by 0 bases. Germline V gene lookup returns CDR1 SGHTA and CDR2 FQGTGA. The length of the CDR3 is 16 residues. CDR3 in DNA: TGTGCCAGCAGCTTAGGGGGGGGAGGTAGCACAGATACGCAGTATTTT. This codes for CASSLGGGGSTDTQYF.

The chain is built from TRBV11-2 and TRBJ2-3, with 8 bases aligning to TRBD2. V was clipped by 4 bases and J by 3 bases; unmatched bases: 6. CDR3 length: 15 amino acids. Germline V gene sequence: CDR1 SGHAT, CDR2 FQNNGV. This CDR3 is CASSSPGGGTDTQYF. CDR3 nucleotide sequence: TGTGCCAGCAGCTCCCCGGGAGGGGGAACAGATACGCAGTATTTT.

This chain's CDR3 is CASTSQETQYF. In nucleotides, the CDR3 is TGTGCCAGCACCTCTCAAGAGACCCAGTACTTC. The chain recombines TRBV6-5 with TRBJ2-5; no firm D call. Germline V gene sequence: CDR1 MNHEY, CDR2 SVGAGI. Trimming left V 7 bases short and J 2 bases short, with 5 bases between. There are 11 residues in the CDR3.

This CDR3 reads CASSLSATEAFF. The CDR3, as DNA: TGTGCCAGCAGCTTGAGTGCTACTGAAGCTTTCTTT. The rearrangement uses TRBV13 and TRBJ1-1; D unclear. The germline V and J ends were trimmed by 3 bases and 5 bases, with 7 bases remaining between them. In germline, CDR1 is PRHDT, CDR2 FYEKMQ (reference sequence). The CDR3 runs 12 residues.

The chain has TRBV28 and TRBJ1-2; 8 bases fit TRBD1. J was trimmed by 4 bases and V by 5 bases; bases with no gene match: 6. The CDR3 totals 14 residues. From germline, CDR1 is MDHEN and CDR2 SYDVKM. CDR3: CASSTLDRGYGYTF. The DNA for the CDR3 is TGTGCCAGCAGTACTCTTGACAGGGGCTATGGCTACACCTTC.

The rearrangement uses TRBV7-9 and TRBJ2-5; TRBD1 matches at 7 bases. The V segment lost 7 bases and the J segment 1 base; nucleotides outside the gene matches: 9. The CDR3 loop spans 15 amino acids. Per the germline V gene, CDR1 is SEHNR and CDR2 is FQNEAQ (reference sequence). CDR3 coding DNA: TGTGCCAGCACCCTTTTGGGACAGTCCCAAGAGACCCAGTACTTC. This sequence encodes CASTLLGQSQETQYF.

This chain uses TRBV19 with TRBJ1-1, with 9 positions matching TRBD1. The CDR3 runs to 15 residues. Per germline, CDR1 LNHDA and CDR2 SQIVND (reference sequence). The ends lost 5 bases at V and 5 bases at J; junction bases unmatched: 9. The CDR3 DNA follows: TGTGCCAGTAGTCCGATCGGACAGGGGTGGACTGAAGCTTTCTTT. Translating gives CASSPIGQGWTEAFF.

This clone was recorded only once. This sequence joins TRBV6-1 and TRBJ2-1; the match to TRBD1 covers 7 bases. CDR3 length equals 17 residues. In germline, CDR1 is MNHNS, CDR2 SASEGT. The junction had 7 bases not matched to a gene; V was cut back by 2 bases and J by 0 bases. The CDR3 region has the DNA TGTGCCAGCAGTGAATGGTCGGGGACAGACTCCTACAATGAGCAGTTCTTC. It codes for CASSEWSGTDSYNEQFF.

The chain is built from TRBV4-1 and TRBJ2-5; 7 bases fit TRBD1. Germline loops: CDR1 MGHRA, CDR2 YSYEKL. The CDR3 length is 14 residues. V lost 4 bases to trimming and J lost 5 bases; unmatched junction nucleotides: 7. Here the CDR3 reads CASSPRQGWETQYF. Written as DNA, the CDR3 is TGCGCCAGCAGCCCACGACAGGGTTGGGAGACCCAGTACTTC.

V usage is TRBV10-3 and J usage is TRBJ2-5; D possibly corresponds to TRBD1 (5 bases). V lost 3 bases and J 2 bases, leaving 13 bases between the germline ends. This CDR3 spans 15 amino acids. The V gene's germline CDR1 is ENHRY and CDR2 SYGVKD. The CDR3 region has the DNA TGTGCCATCAGTGATTTTTCCGCAGGGCAAGAGACCCAGTACTTC. Residues: CAISDFSAGQETQYF.

This clone was recorded only once. The chain links TRBV7-3 to TRBJ2-1; 12 positions agree with TRBD2. There are 16 residues in the CDR3. From germline, CDR1 is SGHTA and CDR2 FQGTGA. Germline trimming cut 5 bases from V and 2 bases from J; bases unmatched to any gene: 4. DNA for the CDR3: TGTGCCAGCAGCCCTCTAGCGGGGGGGCCCTACAATGAGCAGTTCTTC. Residues: CASSPLAGGPYNEQFF.